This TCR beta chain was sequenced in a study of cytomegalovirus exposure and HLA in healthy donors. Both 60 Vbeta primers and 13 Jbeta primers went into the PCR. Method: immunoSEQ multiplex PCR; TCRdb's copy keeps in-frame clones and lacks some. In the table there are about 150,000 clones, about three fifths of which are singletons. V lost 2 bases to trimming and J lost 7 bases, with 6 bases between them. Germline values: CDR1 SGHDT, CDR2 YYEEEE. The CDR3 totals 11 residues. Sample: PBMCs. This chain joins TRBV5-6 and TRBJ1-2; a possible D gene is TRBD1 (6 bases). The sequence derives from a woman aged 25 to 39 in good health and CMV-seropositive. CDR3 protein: CASSLGGGYTF. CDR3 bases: TGTGCCAGCAGCTTAGGGGGTGGCTACACCTTC.